This record concerns one TCR beta chain sequence. Its specificity is not known. One end of the junction is discordant with germline, which a read error may explain. Donors were Caucasian adults residing in Nashville, Tennessee, USA. Deep was the level used in running the assay. Sequenced by immunoSEQ multiplex PCR; TCRdb stores in-frame clones only, minus some. In the table there are some 690,000 clones, 90% of which are singletons. The data originate from a study of shared clonotypes between healthy human individuals. CDR3 length: 12 amino acids. Germline V CDR1 and CDR2: GTSNPN, SVGIG (reference sequence). General study results and limits: The donor pool, a small one, limited the genetic and exposure-history diversity represented. An effect of sequencing depth on clonotype sharing among donors was expected.

This chain links TRBV30 with TRBJ2-1, with D tentatively TRBD2 (5 bases). Sequences were obtained from memory CD8+ T cells from PBMCs. Subset denoted: CD45RO+ cells pooled with CCR7-negative TemRA cells. The TCR was taken from a man in his late teens or twenties in good health. Some clones in this sample may be carry-over from other donors' samples. The DNA of the CDR3 is TGTGCCGGGAGAAGCTCCTACAATGAGCAGTTCTTC. Its protein is CAGRSSYNEQFF.